The next 19 T cell receptor beta chains were all read from a single sample in a study of CD8 T cells in ankylosing spondylitis. The antigens for these receptors are not known. TCRdb itself ran the 5' RACE reads through MiXCR, one entry per CDR3 protein. The table records 750,000 to 850,000 distinct CDR3 sequences, over 9.5% of them present only once. Study findings and constraints: A motif in TCR beta, a set of 8 or 9 highly homologous variants, appeared characteristic of ankylosing spondylitis blood.

Sequencing was done on a sample of blood, either unsorted or a sorted T cell fraction (not recorded which). Every receptor here comes from a male donor with ankylosing spondylitis.

This clonotype was seen more than once but under ten times. The chain combines TRBV7-9 with TRBJ1-1; D remains ambiguous. Germline CDR1 and CDR2: SEHNR and FQNEAQ (reference sequence). Between the trimmed V and J ends, which lost 3 bases and 11 bases, there was a span of 13 bases. The CDR3 runs to 12 residues. CDR3 sequence (DNA): TGTGCCAGCAGCTTCTCTGGCGATAGGGCTTTCTTT. Amino acid sequence: CASSFSGDRAFF.

There are many counts of this clonotype. The chain employs TRBV5-1 and TRBJ2-3; D is perhaps TRBD1 (6 bases). The V gene's germline CDR1 is SGHRS and CDR2 YFSETQ. This CDR3 region has 12 residues. V was trimmed by 9 bases and J by 4 bases, leaving 12 bases between them. The CDR3 DNA reads as TGCGCCACCTCGACAGGTCCAGATACGCAGTATTTT. Residues: CATSTGPDTQYF.

This clonotype occurred many times. The CDR3 spells CSVRAGYNEQFF. CDR3 DNA sequence: TGCAGCGTTCGGGCAGGTTACAATGAGCAGTTCTTC. The V and J genes are TRBV29-1 and TRBJ2-1, with D unclear. V shed 5 bases and J shed 4 bases, with 9 bases lying between them. This CDR3 contains 12 residues. Germline V gives CDR1 SQVTM, CDR2 ANQGSEA.

This clonotype was detected ten times or more. Compared with germline, one end of the junction differs, possibly owing to a read error. This rearrangement joins TRBV7-2 to TRBJ2-5; 10 bases are shared with TRBD1. Looked up from germline, CDR1 is SGHTA and CDR2 is FQGNSA. The CDR3 sequence is 16 residues long. In nucleotides, the CDR3 is TGTGCCAGCAGCTCCGGGACAGGGGAACCCCAAGTGACCCAGTACTTC. Protein sequence: CASSSGTGEPQVTQYF.

This rearrangement joins TRBV20-1 to TRBJ1-2, with D possibly matching TRBD1 (5 bases). Germline CDR1 DFQATT, CDR2 SNEGSKA (reference sequence). This CDR3 has 14 amino acids. The germline V and J ends were trimmed by 5 bases and 0 bases, with 13 bases remaining between them. Here the CDR3 DNA reads TGCAGTGCTGGTGGGACTTCAGCTAACTATGGCTACACCTTC. Its protein product is CSAGGTSANYGYTF.

This clonotype showed up just a few times. The chain combines TRBV6-6 with TRBJ2-4, with 8 nucleotides matching TRBD1. The germline V gene encodes CDR1 MNHNY and CDR2 SVGAGI (reference sequence). Trimming removed 6 bases from V and 12 bases from J; junction bases left unmatched: 7. The CDR3 is 12 amino acids. As DNA, the CDR3 is TGTGCCAGCAGCCTACAGGGGGGTCGTCAGTACTTC. The encoded protein is CASSLQGGRQYF.

This chain links TRBV18 with TRBJ1-1; D is unresolved. Deletions cut 1 base from V and 0 bases from J, with 6 bases between. Germline V gene lookup returns CDR1 KGHSH and CDR2 LQKENI. CDR3 size: 14 residues. This chain's CDR3 is CASSPRLLNTEAFF. Here the CDR3 DNA reads TGTGCCAGCTCACCACGGCTGCTGAACACTGAAGCTTTCTTT.

This clonotype was counted only a few times. The chain has TRBV5-1 and TRBJ1-1; D is ambiguous. Germline V lookup: CDR1 SGHRS, CDR2 YFSETQ. The V and J ends lost 4 bases and 5 bases respectively, with 15 bases between them. The CDR3 length is 14 residues. The CDR3 DNA is TGCGCCAGCAGCGCCGCAATTCCGGGGACTGAAGCTTTCTTT. This gives the protein CASSAAIPGTEAFF.

This clonotype was detected a few times. The chain is built from TRBV27 and TRBJ1-1; D is ambiguous. This CDR3 comprises 12 residues. Per germline, CDR1 MNHEY and CDR2 SMNVEV (reference sequence). V was clipped by 6 bases and J by 5 bases, with 10 bases between them. The CDR3 bases are TGTGCCAGCAGGTTAAGAGGTACTGAAGCTTTCTTT. As protein: CASRLRGTEAFF.

This clonotype is a singleton in its sample. The chain joins TRBV6-1 to TRBJ1-2, with D unresolved. Germline V lookup: CDR1 MNHNS, CDR2 SASEGT. CDR3 size: 12 residues. The germline V and J ends were trimmed by 6 bases and 7 bases, with 12 bases remaining between them. The CDR3 bases are TGTGCCAGCAGCCCCTTCCCGGGTGGCTACACCTTC. It codes for CASSPFPGGYTF.

This chain connects TRBV20-1 to TRBJ2-1; D not certain. V lost 3 bases to trimming and J lost 4 bases, with 10 bases between them. The CDR3 covers 13 residues. Germline V gives CDR1 DFQATT, CDR2 SNEGSKA (reference sequence). CDR3 nucleotide sequence: TGCAGTGCTAGCCGGTTGTCATACAATGAGCAGTTCTTC. Its protein is CSASRLSYNEQFF.

This clonotype was counted only a few times. The chain recombines TRBV28 with TRBJ2-3, with 10 bases lining up with TRBD2. This CDR3 has 20 amino acids. Germline CDR1 and CDR2: MDHEN and SYDVKM. Germline trimming cut 0 bases from V and 5 bases from J; bases unmatched to any gene: 17. CDR3 coding DNA: TGTGCCAGCAGTTTATGGATCGTCAGGCGGCTAGCGGGAGAAGAAGATACGCAGTATTTT. It specifies CASSLWIVRRLAGEEDTQYF.

The chain is built from TRBV12-3 or TRBV12-4 and TRBJ1-1; unclear D gene. Trimming removed 6 bases from V and 11 bases from J, with 10 bases in between. This CDR3 is built from 10 residues. The CDR3 region has the DNA TGTGCCAGCAGCAAGGATCTGGCTTTCTTT. Protein: CASSKDLAFF.

The chain has TRBV28 and TRBJ2-5, with 8 nucleotides matching TRBD1. V lost 6 bases to trimming and J lost 1 base; unmatched junction nucleotides: 7. Germline-derived CDR1 and CDR2 are MDHEN and SYDVKM. This CDR3 contains 15 residues. CDR3 loop: CASSHRDRGQETQYF. For the CDR3, the DNA is TGTGCCAGCAGCCATCGAGACAGGGGCCAAGAGACCCAGTACTTC.

The sample holds many counts of this clonotype. The chain recombines TRBV29-1 with TRBJ2-7, with no clear D. V was clipped by 6 bases and J by 3 bases, with 12 bases between them. Germline values: CDR1 SQVTM, CDR2 ANQGSEA. The CDR3 sequence is 12 residues long. CDR3 in amino acids: CSVGSKIYEQYF. CDR3 DNA sequence: TGCAGCGTGGGTTCTAAGATCTACGAGCAGTACTTC.

This clonotype was picked up many times. V gene TRBV29-1 combines with J gene TRBJ2-1; 9 bases fit TRBD2. With 4 bases clipped from V and 3 bases from J, the junction kept 10 bases outside the gene matches. Germline V gives CDR1 SQVTM, CDR2 ANQGSEA. The CDR3 spans 16 residues. The CDR3, as DNA: TGCAGCGTTGGCGGTGTGACTAGCGGTCTCTACAATGAGCAGTTCTTC. Its protein product is CSVGGVTSGLYNEQFF.

The chain has TRBV13 and TRBJ2-1, with D perhaps TRBD2 (5 bases). The CDR3 has 16 residues. With 6 bases removed from V and 15 bases from J, the gap between germline ends came to 30 bases. Germline CDR1 reads PRHDT; CDR2 reads FYEKMQ (reference sequence). CDR3 nucleotides: TGTGCCAGCAGACTTAGTAGCAGGACCATAGAACGGAGGTTGTTCTTC. Translating gives CASRLSSRTIERRLFF.

The J gene is TRBJ2-7, the V gene TRBV7-3; the match to TRBD2 covers 7 bases. The junction had 5 bases not matched to a gene; V was cut back by 1 base and J by 5 bases. The germline V gene has CDR1 SGHTA and CDR2 FQGTGA. The CDR3 has 14 residues. The CDR3 DNA is TGTGCCAGCAGCTTAAGGGGAGGGCCGGACGAGCAGTACTTC. This sequence encodes CASSLRGGPDEQYF.

In this sample, this clonotype turned up many times. The J gene is TRBJ1-2, the V gene TRBV7-2; D not resolved. This CDR3 is built from 14 residues. V lost 1 base to trimming and J lost 2 bases, with 8 bases between them. CDR1 and CDR2 from the germline V gene are SGHTA and FQGNSA. Here the CDR3 reads CASSLVLGNYGYTF. CDR3 nucleotide sequence: TGTGCCAGCAGCTTAGTGTTGGGAAACTATGGCTACACCTTC.